This T cell receptor beta chain was observed in a study of T cell changes during pregnancy in multiple sclerosis (dated by TCRdb to about 2019). For context, the study as a whole: The study looked at changes in the T cell repertoire across pregnancy in women with multiple sclerosis.

Library preparation was by the immunoSEQ multiplex PCR assay. The clones in this table, taken by TCRdb from immuneACCESS, are in-frame only. Not every clone is retained; where verified, under half of the shortfall comes from an unresolved V gene, and the cause of the rest is unknown. For this sample the table gives tens of thousands of clones, of which 90% were detected only once. The top ten constitute around 0.4% of the sample. Concerning this clone: The specificity of this receptor is unknown. No much larger clone is present one base from it, and per-base qualities are unavailable.

The germline V gene provides CDR1 SGHDN and CDR2 FVKESK. Trimming removed 1 base from V and 1 base from J; the gene matches leave 6 bases unexplained. There are 17 amino acids in the CDR3, from cysteine to phenylalanine inclusive. Only the CDR3 portion is preserved as DNA: 51 bases, with reading frame beginning at the first base. The TCR originated in a female donor in good health, enrolled as a control in a pregnancy study. The chain links TRBV14 with TRBJ2-3; 9 bases in between match TRBD1. The source was CD4+ T cells from peripheral blood mononuclear cells, collected in the second trimester of pregnancy. The bases read TGTGCCAGCAGCCAAGGGGACAGGGCATTAGGCACAGATACGCAGTATTTT. This is translated as CASSQGDRALGTDTQYF.